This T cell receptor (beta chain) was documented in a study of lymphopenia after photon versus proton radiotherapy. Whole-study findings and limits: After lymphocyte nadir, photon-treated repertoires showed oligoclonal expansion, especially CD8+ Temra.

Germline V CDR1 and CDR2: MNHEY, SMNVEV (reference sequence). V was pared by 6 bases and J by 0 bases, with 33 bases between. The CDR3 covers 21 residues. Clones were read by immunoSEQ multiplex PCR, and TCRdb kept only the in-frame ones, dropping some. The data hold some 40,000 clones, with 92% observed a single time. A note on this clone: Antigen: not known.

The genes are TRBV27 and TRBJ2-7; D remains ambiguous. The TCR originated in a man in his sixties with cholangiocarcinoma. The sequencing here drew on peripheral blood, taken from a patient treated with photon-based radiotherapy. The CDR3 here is CASSQDVGPLKVYESSYEQYF. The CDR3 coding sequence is TGTGCCAGCAGCCAGGACGTCGGGCCTCTAAAAGTTTACGAGAGCTCCTACGAGCAGTACTTC.